Listed below are T cell receptor beta chains from one sample, sequenced in a study of cytomegalovirus exposure and HLA in healthy donors. This table comes from immunoSEQ multiplex PCR, and its TCRdb copy is limited to in-frame clones, with some not included. This sample has some 100,000 clones, with more than 75% found just once. What was sequenced was PBMCs. These receptors were obtained from a woman aged 45-60 years in good health and CMV-seropositive. Both conserved end residues are part of each CDR3.

V gene	J gene	CDR3 protein
TRBV5-1	NA	CASSLMGGNYEQYF
TRBV7-8	TRBJ2-1	CASSLTGKDEQFF
TRBV2	TRBJ1-5	CASTRGKVNQPQHF
TRBV7-8	TRBJ2-7	CASSLEGQGHFYEQYF
TRBV2	TRBJ1-5	CASTAGTGGPRHF
TRBV6-1	TRBJ2-2	CASSEYGGNTGELFF
TRBV11-2	TRBJ1-2	CASSLGPGGSGYTF
TRBV27	TRBJ1-2	CASSSLLVGEDGYTF
TRBV5-6	TRBJ2-1	CASSTDSNEQFF
TRBV5-4	TRBJ1-2	CASSSGISQYGYTF
TRBV18	TRBJ2-7	CASSPAGGPYEQYF
TRBV10-3	TRBJ1-2	CAISVLLGQVDGYTF
TRBV6-5	TRBJ1-2	CASTRGGHQNYGYTF
TRBV2	TRBJ1-1	CASAVEAFF
TRBV7-7	TRBJ2-3	CASSFSSNTIDTQYF
TRBV7-9	TRBJ1-2	CASSSTGQGHGYTF
TRBV2	TRBJ1-1	CATIKGALNTEAFF
TRBV27	TRBJ1-1	CASRKPGQGVRAFF
TRBV11-2	TRBJ2-3	CASSFSRFSTDTQYF
TRBV9	TRBJ2-7	CASSVEGEDTYEQYF
TRBV11-2	TRBJ2-4	CASSLELRESSIQYF
TRBV19	TRBJ1-1	CASSLMTGNTEAFF
TRBV9	TRBJ2-1	CASSAATSGGYNEQFF
TRBV5-1	TRBJ1-1	CASGAGQGTNTEAFF
TRBV7-9	TRBJ2-5	CASSFLGQGKETQYF
TRBV14	TRBJ2-2	CASSQALGGVGTGELFF
TRBV7-8	TRBJ1-4	CASSLVAPGQRATNEKLFF
TRBV5-8	TRBJ2-3	CASSQSGSPLRTQYF
TRBV7-3	TRBJ2-1	CASSLSAGINEQFF
TRBV2	TRBJ1-2	CASSGSRVGGYTF
TRBV9	TRBJ2-7	CASSPWDRTYEQYF
TRBV10-3	TRBJ2-7	CAISGGQGASYEQYF
TRBV4-1	TRBJ1-1	CASSPEGYNTEAFF
TRBV25-1	TRBJ1-5	CASSGETSGKERGQPQHF
TRBV6-5	TRBJ2-4	CASKPDRASNIQYF
TRBV28	TRBJ2-3	CASSTPLDTQYF
TRBV7-9	TRBJ1-2	CSAGDYGYTF
TRBV30	TRBJ2-7	CAWDSNLSEQYF